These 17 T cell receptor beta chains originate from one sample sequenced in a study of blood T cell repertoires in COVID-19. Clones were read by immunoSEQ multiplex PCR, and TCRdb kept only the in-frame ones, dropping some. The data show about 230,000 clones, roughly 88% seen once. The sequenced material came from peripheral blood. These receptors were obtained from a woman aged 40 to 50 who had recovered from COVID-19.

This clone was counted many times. CDR3 region: CASSLVFGYEQYF. In DNA, the CDR3 is TGTGCCAGCAGCTTAGTGTTCGGCTACGAGCAGTACTTC. The rearrangement uses TRBV11-3 and TRBJ2-7; D gene unclear. Germline V gene sequence: CDR1 SGHNT, CDR2 YENEEA. The length of the CDR3 is 13 residues. Trimming removed 1 base at V and 3 bases at J, with 7 bases between. Based on the CDR3 plus reference TRBV11-3 and TRBJ2-7, the full variable domain is EAGVVQSPRYKIIEKKQPVAFWCNPISGHNTLYWYLQNLGQGPELLIRYENEEAVDDSQLPKDRFSAERLKGVDSTLKIQPAELGDSAVYLCASSLVFGYEQYFGPGTRLTVT.

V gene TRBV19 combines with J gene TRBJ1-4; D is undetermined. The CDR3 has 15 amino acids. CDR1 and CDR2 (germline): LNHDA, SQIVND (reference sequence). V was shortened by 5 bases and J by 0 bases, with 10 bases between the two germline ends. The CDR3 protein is CASSQEGATNEKLFF. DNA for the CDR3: TGTGCCAGTAGTCAGGAGGGTGCAACTAATGAAAAACTGTTTTTT.

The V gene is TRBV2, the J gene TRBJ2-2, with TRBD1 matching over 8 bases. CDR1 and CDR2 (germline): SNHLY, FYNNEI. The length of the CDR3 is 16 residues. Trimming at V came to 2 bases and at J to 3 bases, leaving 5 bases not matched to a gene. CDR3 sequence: CASSEQQGGYTGELFF. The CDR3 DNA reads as TGTGCCAGCAGTGAACAACAGGGGGGCTACACCGGGGAGCTGTTTTTT.

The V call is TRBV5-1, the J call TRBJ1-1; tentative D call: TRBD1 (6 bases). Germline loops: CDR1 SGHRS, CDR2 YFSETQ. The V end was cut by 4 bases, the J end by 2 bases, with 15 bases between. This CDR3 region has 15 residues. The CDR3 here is CASSPPGQTNTEAFF. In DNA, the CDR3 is TGCGCCAGCAGCCCACCAGGACAGACCAACACTGAAGCTTTCTTT.

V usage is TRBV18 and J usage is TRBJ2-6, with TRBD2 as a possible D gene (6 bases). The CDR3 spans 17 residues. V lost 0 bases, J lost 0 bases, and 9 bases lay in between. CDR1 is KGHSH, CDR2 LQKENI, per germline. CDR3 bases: TGTGCCAGCTCACCACCGGCCGGGAGCTCTGGGGCCAACGTCCTGACTTTC. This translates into CASSPPAGSSGANVLTF.

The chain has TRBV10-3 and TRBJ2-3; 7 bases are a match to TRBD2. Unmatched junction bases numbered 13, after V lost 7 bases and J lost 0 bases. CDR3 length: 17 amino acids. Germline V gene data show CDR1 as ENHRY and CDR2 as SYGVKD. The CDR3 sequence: CAIKSSPAGASTDTQYF. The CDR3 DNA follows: TGTGCCATCAAGTCCTCGCCGGCGGGAGCTAGCACAGATACGCAGTATTTT.

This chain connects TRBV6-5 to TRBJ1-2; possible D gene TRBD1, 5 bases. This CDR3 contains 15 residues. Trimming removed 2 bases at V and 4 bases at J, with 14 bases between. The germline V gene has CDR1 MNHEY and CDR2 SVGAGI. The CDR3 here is CASSYGARGLYGYTF. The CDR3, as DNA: TGTGCCAGCAGTTACGGGGCGCGGGGACTCTATGGCTACACCTTC.

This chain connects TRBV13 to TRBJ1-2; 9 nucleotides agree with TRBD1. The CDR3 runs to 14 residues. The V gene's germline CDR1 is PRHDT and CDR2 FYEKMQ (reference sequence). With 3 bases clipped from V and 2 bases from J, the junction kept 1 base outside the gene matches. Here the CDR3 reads CASSLTGGNYGYTF. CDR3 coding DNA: TGTGCCAGCAGCTTGACAGGGGGAAACTATGGCTACACCTTC.

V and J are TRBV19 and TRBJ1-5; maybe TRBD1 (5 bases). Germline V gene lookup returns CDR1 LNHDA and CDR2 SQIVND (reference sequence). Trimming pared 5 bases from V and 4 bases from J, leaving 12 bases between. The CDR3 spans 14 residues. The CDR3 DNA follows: TGTGCCAGTAGTGCCAAAAACAGGAATCAGCCCCAGCATTTT. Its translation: CASSAKNRNQPQHF.

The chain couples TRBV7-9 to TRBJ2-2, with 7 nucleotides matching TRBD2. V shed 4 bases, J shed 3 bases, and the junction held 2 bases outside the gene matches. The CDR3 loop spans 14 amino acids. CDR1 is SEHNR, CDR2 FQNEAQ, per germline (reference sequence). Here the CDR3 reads CASSSGGDTGELFF. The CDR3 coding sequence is TGTGCCAGCAGCTCTGGGGGGGACACCGGGGAGCTGTTTTTT.

CDR3 sequence reads: CASSLLGSGVRNEQFF. Written as DNA, the CDR3 is TGTGCCAGCAGCTTGCTTGGTAGCGGGGTAAGGAATGAGCAGTTCTTC. The chain combines TRBV5-4 with TRBJ2-1; 8 nucleotides align to TRBD2. V dropped 1 base and J dropped 7; count of bases not matched to a gene: 10. The CDR3 loop spans 16 amino acids. Germline CDR1 and CDR2: SGHNT and YYREEE (reference sequence). The entire variable domain, with the rest obtained from reference TRBV5-4 and TRBJ2-1, is as follows: ETGVTQSPTHLIKTRGQQVTLRCSSQSGHNTVSWYQQALGQGPQFIFQYYREEENGRGNFPPRFSGLQFPNYSSELNVNALELDDSALYLCASSLLGSGVRNEQFFGPGTRLTVL.

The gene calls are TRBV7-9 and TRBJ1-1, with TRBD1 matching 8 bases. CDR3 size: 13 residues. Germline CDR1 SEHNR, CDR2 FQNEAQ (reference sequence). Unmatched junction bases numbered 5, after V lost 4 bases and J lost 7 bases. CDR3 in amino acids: CASSSQGVVEAFF. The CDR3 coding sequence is TGTGCCAGCAGCTCACAGGGGGTTGTTGAAGCTTTCTTT.

The CDR3 DNA reads as TGTGCCAGCAGCTTACCGGCCGGGTCTGGAAACACCATATATTTT. It yields the protein CASSLPAGSGNTIYF. The gene calls are TRBV13 and TRBJ1-3; D is undetermined. The CDR3 runs to 15 residues. The V end was cut by 2 bases, the J end by 1 base, with 9 bases between. Looked up from germline, CDR1 is PRHDT and CDR2 is FYEKMQ (reference sequence).

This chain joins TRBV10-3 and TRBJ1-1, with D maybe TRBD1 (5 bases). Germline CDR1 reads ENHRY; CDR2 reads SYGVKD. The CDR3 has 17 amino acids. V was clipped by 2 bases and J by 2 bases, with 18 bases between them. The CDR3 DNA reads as TGTGCCATCAGTGAGGGACGGGTCAGTGGGGCAAACACTGAAGCTTTCTTT. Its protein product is CAISEGRVSGANTEAFF.

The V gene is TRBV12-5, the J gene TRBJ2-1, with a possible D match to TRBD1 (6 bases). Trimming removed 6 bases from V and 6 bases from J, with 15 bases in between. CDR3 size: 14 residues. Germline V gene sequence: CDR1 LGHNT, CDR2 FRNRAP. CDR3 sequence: CASGPGHNSNEQFF. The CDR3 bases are TGTGCTAGTGGCCCGGGACACAATTCCAATGAGCAGTTCTTC.

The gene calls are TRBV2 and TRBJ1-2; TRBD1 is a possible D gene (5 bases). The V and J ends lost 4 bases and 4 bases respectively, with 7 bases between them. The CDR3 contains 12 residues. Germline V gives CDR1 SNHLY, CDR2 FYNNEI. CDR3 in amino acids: CASSVGAYGYTF. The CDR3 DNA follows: TGTGCCAGCAGTGTTGGGGCCTATGGCTACACCTTC.

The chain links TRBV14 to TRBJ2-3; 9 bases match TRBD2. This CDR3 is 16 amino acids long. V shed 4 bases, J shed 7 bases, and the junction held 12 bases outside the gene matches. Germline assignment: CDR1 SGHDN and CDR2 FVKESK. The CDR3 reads CASSRASGALSYTQYF. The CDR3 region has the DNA TGTGCCAGCAGCCGGGCTAGCGGGGCCTTGTCGTATACGCAGTATTTT.